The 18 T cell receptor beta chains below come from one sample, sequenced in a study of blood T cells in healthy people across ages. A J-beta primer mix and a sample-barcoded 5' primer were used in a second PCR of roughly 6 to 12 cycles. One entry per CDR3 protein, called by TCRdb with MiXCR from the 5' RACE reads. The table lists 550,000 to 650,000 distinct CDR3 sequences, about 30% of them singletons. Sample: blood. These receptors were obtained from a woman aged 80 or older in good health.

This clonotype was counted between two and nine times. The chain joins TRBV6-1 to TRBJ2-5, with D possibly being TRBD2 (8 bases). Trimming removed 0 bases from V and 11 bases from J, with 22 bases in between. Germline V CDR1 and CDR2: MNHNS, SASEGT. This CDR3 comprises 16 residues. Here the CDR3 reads CASSEATSEGAGEQYF. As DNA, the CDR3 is TGTGCCAGCAGTGAAGCGACTAGCGAGGGGGCCGGTGAGCAGTACTTC.

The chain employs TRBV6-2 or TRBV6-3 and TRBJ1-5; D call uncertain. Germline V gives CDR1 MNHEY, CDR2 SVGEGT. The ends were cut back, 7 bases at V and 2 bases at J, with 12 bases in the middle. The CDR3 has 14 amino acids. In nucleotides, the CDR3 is TGTGCCAGCACCCAAGGGTTTGGCAATCAGCCCCAGCATTTT. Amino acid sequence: CASTQGFGNQPQHF.

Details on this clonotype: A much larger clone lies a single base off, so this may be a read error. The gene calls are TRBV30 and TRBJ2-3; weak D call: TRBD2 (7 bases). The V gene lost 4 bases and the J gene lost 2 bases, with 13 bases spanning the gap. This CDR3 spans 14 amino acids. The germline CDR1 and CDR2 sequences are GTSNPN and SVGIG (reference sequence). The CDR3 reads CAWTSGGNTDTQYF. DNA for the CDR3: TGTGCCTGGACCTCGGGGGGCAACACAGATACGCAGTATTTT.

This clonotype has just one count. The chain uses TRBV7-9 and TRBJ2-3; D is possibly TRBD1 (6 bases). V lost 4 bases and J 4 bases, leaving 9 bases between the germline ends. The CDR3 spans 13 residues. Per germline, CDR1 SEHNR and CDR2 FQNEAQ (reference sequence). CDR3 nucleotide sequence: TGTGCCAGCAGCTCGGACAGTGCAGATACGCAGTATTTT. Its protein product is CASSSDSADTQYF.

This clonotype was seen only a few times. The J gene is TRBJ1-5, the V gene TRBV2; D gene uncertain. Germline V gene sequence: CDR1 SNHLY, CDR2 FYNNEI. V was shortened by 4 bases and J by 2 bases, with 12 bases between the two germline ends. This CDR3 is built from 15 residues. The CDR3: CASSVGEKGNQPQHF. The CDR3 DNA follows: TGTGCCAGCAGTGTCGGGGAGAAGGGCAATCAGCCCCAGCATTTT.

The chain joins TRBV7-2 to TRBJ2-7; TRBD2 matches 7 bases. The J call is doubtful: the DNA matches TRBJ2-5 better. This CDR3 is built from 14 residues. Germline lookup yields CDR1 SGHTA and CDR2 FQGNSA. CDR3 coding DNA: TGTGCCAGCAGCCAACGGACTAGGCACGAGACCCAGTACTTC. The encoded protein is CASSQRTRHETQYF.

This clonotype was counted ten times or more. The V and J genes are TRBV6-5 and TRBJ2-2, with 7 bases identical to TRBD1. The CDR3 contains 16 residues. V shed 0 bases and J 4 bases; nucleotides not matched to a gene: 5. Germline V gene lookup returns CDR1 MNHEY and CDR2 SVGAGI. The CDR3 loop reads CASSYSWDSLTGELFF. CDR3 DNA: TGTGCCAGCAGTTACTCGTGGGACAGTCTCACCGGGGAGCTGTTTTTT.

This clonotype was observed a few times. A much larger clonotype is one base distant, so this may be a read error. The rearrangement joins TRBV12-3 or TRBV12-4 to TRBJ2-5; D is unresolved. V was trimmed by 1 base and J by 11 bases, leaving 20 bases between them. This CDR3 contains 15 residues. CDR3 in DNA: TGTGCCAGCAGTTTAGACTCCGCCTTTAGCAATGAGCAGTACTTC. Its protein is CASSLDSAFSNEQYF.

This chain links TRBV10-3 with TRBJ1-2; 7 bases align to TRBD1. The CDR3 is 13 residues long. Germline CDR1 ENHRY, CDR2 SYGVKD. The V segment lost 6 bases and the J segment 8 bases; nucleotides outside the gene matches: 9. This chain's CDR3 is CAIRSGQEEGYTF. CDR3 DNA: TGTGCCATCAGGAGCGGACAGGAGGAAGGCTACACCTTC.

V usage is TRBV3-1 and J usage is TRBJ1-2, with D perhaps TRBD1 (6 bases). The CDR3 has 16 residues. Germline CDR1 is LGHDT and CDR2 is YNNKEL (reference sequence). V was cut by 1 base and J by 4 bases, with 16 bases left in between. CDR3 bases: TGTGCCAGCAGCCAAGGAGGGGCGGGGGCCGCCTATGGCTACACCTTC. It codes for CASSQGGAGAAYGYTF. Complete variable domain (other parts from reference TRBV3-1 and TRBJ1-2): DTAVSQTPKYLVTQMGNDKSIKCEQNLGHDTMYWYKQDSKKFLKIMFSYNNKELIINETVPNRFSPKSPDKAHLNLHINSLELGDSAVYFCASSQGGAGAAYGYTFGSGTRLTVV.

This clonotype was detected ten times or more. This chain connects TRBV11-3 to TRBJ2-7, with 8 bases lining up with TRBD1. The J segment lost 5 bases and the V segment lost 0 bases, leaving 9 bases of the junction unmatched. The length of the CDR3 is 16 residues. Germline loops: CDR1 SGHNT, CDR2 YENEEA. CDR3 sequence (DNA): TGTGCCAGCAGCTTAGAATTTGGACAGGGAGGCAACGAGCAGTACTTC. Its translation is CASSLEFGQGGNEQYF.

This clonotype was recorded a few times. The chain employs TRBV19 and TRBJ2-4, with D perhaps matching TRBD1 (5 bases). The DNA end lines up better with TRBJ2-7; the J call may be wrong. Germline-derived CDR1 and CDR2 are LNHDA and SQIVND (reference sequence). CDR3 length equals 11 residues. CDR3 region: CASRQYHEQYF. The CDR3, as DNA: TGTGCCAGCAGACAGTACCACGAGCAGTACTTC.

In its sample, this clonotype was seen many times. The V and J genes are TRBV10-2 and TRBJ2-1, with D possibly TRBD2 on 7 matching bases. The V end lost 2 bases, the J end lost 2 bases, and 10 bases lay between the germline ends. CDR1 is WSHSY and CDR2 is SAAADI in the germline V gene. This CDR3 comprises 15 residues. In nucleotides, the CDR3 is TGCGCCAGCAGTGAGCCGGGGGGCCCCTACAATGAGCAGTTCTTC. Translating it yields CASSEPGGPYNEQFF.

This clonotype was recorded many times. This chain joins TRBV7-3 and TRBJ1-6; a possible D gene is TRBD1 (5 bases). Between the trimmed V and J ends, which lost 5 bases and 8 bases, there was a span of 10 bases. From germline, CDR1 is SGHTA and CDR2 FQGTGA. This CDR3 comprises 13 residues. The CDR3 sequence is CASSAGGDSPLHF. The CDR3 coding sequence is TGTGCCAGCAGCGCGGGGGGGGATTCACCCCTCCACTTT.

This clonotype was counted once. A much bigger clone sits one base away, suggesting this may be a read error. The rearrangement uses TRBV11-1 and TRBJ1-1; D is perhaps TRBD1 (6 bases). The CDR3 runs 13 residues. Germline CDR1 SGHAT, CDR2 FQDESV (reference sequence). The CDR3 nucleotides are TGTGTCAGCAGCTTTGAAAACAGGGCTGAAGCTTTCTTT. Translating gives CVSSFENRAEAFF. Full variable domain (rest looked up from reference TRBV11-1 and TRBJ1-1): EAEVAQSPRYKITEKSQAVAFWCDPISGHATLYWYRQILGQGPELLVQFQDESVVDDSQLPKDRFSAERLKGVDSTLKIQPAELGDSAMYLCVSSFENRAEAFFGQGTRLTVV.

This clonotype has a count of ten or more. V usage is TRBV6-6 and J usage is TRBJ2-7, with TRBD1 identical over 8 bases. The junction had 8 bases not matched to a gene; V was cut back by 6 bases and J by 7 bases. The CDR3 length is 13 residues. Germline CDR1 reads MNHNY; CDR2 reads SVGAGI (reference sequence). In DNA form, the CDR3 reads TGTGCCAGCAGAACGACAGGGGCATGGGAGCAGTACTTC. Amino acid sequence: CASRTTGAWEQYF.

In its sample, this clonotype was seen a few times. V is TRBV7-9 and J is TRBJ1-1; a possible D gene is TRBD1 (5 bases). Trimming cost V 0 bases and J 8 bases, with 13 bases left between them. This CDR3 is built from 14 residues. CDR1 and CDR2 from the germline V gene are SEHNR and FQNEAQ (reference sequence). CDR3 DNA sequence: TGTGCCAGCAGCTTAGCTCCCGGGGGATCCGAAGCTTTCTTT. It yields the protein CASSLAPGGSEAFF.

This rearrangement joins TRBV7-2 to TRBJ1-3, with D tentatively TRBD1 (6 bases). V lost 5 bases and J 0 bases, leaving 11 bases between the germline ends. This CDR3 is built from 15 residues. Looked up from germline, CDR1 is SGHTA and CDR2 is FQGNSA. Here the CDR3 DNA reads TGTGCCAGCAGCCGCAGGGGCTTCTCTGGAAACACCATATATTTT. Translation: CASSRRGFSGNTIYF. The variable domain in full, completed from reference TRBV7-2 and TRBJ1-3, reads GAGVSQSPSNKVTEKGKDVELRCDPISGHTALYWYRQSLGQGLEFLIYFQGNSAPDKSGLPSDRFSAERTGGSVSTLTIQRTQQEDSAVYLCASSRRGFSGNTIYFGEGSWLTVV.